The next 21 T cell receptor beta chains were all read from a single sample in a study of T-cell memory formation after mild COVID-19. A single record per CDR3 protein comes from TCRdb applying MiXCR to the 5' RACE reads. The data hold approximately 300,000 distinct CDR3 sequences, with less than 20% observed a single time. Sequences were obtained from PBMCs or a T cell subset sorted from them (not recorded which). Receptors were obtained from a young man who had mild COVID-19 (a few samples of this study predate the infection). Cell type and time point are not known.

The chain is built from TRBV4-1 and TRBJ1-2; D possibly corresponds to TRBD1 (5 bases). CDR3 size: 15 residues. In germline, CDR1 is MGHRA, CDR2 YSYEKL. Trimming took 1 base from V and 4 from J, leaving 13 bases between them. The CDR3 protein is CASSQGLGQGYGYTF. In DNA, the CDR3 is TGCGCCAGCAGCCAAGGGTTGGGGCAGGGCTATGGCTACACCTTC.

This chain links TRBV12-3 or TRBV12-4 with TRBJ2-2, with unresolved D. V shed 5 bases and J shed 5 bases, with 9 bases lying between them. This CDR3 contains 13 residues. CDR3 sequence: CASSLRPTGELFF. The CDR3 DNA is TGTGCCAGCAGTCTGAGGCCGACCGGGGAGCTGTTTTTT.

This clonotype was counted once. CDR3 residues: CASSKVLAGNYEQYV. CDR3 in DNA: TGTGCCAGCAGCAAAGTACTAGCGGGTAATTACGAGCAGTACGTC. The chain recombines TRBV21-1 with TRBJ2-7; whether TRBD2, the table's D call, matches the DNA was not checked. TRBV21-1 is recorded as a pseudogene. The CDR3 runs to 15 residues.

V usage is TRBV4-1 and J usage is TRBJ1-6, with 7 positions matching TRBD1. This CDR3 is 14 amino acids long. Germline V lookup: CDR1 MGHRA, CDR2 YSYEKL. After removal of 3 bases from V and 9 bases from J, the junction contained 5 bases not matched to a gene. The CDR3 DNA is TGCGCCAGCAGCCAGACAGGGTTGGTTTCACCCCTCCACTTT. Protein: CASSQTGLVSPLHF.

This clonotype occurred a few times. The V and J genes are TRBV5-1 and TRBJ2-1, with D possibly being TRBD2 (7 bases). The length of the CDR3 is 17 residues. Germline-derived CDR1 and CDR2 are SGHRS and YFSETQ. V was trimmed by 4 bases and J by 4 bases, leaving 21 bases between them. Here the CDR3 DNA reads TGCGCCAGCAGCCACGGGTTTGGGGGGGCCGTATACAATGAGCAGTTCTTC. The encoded protein is CASSHGFGGAVYNEQFF. The variable domain in full, completed from reference TRBV5-1 and TRBJ2-1, reads KAGVTQTPRYLIKTRGQQVTLSCSPISGHRSVSWYQQTPGQGLQFLFEYFSETQRNKGNFPGRFSGRQFSNSRSEMNVSTLELGDSALYLCASSHGFGGAVYNEQFFGPGTRLTVL.

The genes are TRBV12-3 or TRBV12-4 and TRBJ2-7; D call uncertain. There are 13 residues in the CDR3. V was pared by 3 bases and J by 3 bases, with 9 bases between. The CDR3 coding sequence is TGTGCCAGCAGTTTTGGAGACCTCTACGAGCAGTACGTC. Protein: CASSFGDLYEQYV.

This clonotype was picked up a small number of times. V is TRBV12-3 or TRBV12-4 and J is TRBJ2-7, with 7 positions matching TRBD2. The V segment lost 3 bases and the J segment 4 bases; nucleotides outside the gene matches: 6. The length of the CDR3 is 14 residues. The CDR3 DNA sequence: TGTGCCAGCAGTTTGCTAACGGGGGGTTACGAGCAGTACTTC. Translating gives CASSLLTGGYEQYF.

The chain is built from TRBV6-6 and TRBJ2-1; the D gene is possibly TRBD2 (5 bases). The CDR3 contains 20 residues. Trimming took off 0 bases at V and 2 bases at J, with 23 bases between the two ends. Germline loops: CDR1 MNHNY, CDR2 SVGAGI (reference sequence). CDR3 protein: CASSYSSPAAYRGPYNEQFF. The CDR3 region has the DNA TGTGCCAGCAGTTACTCGAGTCCCGCAGCTTACCGGGGTCCCTACAATGAGCAGTTCTTC.

This chain joins TRBV20-1 and TRBJ1-2; TRBD1 is a possible D gene (6 bases). The length of the CDR3 is 15 residues. Germline loops: CDR1 DFQATT, CDR2 SNEGSKA (reference sequence). V was trimmed by 5 bases and J by 0 bases, leaving 16 bases between them. The CDR3 DNA reads as TGCAGTGCTCCACGGAACAGGGCTACTAACTATGGCTACACCTTC. Its translation is CSAPRNRATNYGYTF.

This clonotype showed up many times. This chain links TRBV5-1 with TRBJ2-1; possibly TRBD2 for D (7 bases). The length of the CDR3 is 15 residues. Trimming stripped 2 bases from V and 12 bases from J, with 21 bases between. Germline V gene sequence: CDR1 SGHRS, CDR2 YFSETQ. CDR3 protein: CASSFGQTSPARQFF. CDR3 coding DNA: TGCGCCAGCAGCTTCGGACAGACTAGCCCTGCTAGGCAGTTCTTC.

This clonotype showed up many times. An end of the junction does not agree with germline; a read error may underlie this. The CDR3 here is CASSLVETQYF. The CDR3 DNA reads TGCGCCAGCAGCTTGGTAGAGACCCAGTACTTC. This rearrangement joins TRBV7-9 to TRBJ2-5; D not certain. Germline V CDR1 and CDR2: SEHNR, FQNEAQ (reference sequence). This CDR3 spans 11 amino acids.

The CDR3 loop is CASSQDGQGPYEQYF. As DNA, the CDR3 is TGCGCCAGCAGCCAAGATGGGCAGGGGCCCTACGAGCAGTACTTC. This rearrangement joins TRBV4-3 to TRBJ2-7, with TRBD1 as a possible D gene (6 bases). Looked up from germline, CDR1 is LGHNA and CDR2 is YSLEER. The V and J ends lost 0 bases and 2 bases respectively, with 11 bases between them. The CDR3 consists of 15 residues.

This clonotype was counted many times. This chain's CDR3 is CASSDGRGGRSPLHF. CDR3 coding DNA: TGCGCCAGCAGCGACGGACGGGGGGGCCGTTCACCCCTCCACTTT. V usage is TRBV5-1 and J usage is TRBJ1-6; D may be TRBD1 (6 bases). In germline, CDR1 is SGHRS, CDR2 YFSETQ. This CDR3 has 15 amino acids. Trimming stripped 4 bases from V and 9 bases from J, with 17 bases between.

This clonotype turned up a few times. The gene calls are TRBV7-9 and TRBJ1-1; TRBD1 is a possible D gene (6 bases). The CDR3 has 15 amino acids. Trimming shortened V by 3 bases and J by 3 bases, and 14 bases separated the two germline ends. Germline CDR1 SEHNR, CDR2 FQNEAQ (reference sequence). The CDR3 reads CASSFPGDVDTEAFF. CDR3 in DNA: TGTGCCAGCAGCTTTCCAGGGGATGTTGACACTGAAGCTTTCTTT.

This clonotype was recorded at least ten times. The DNA of the CDR3 is TGTGCCAGCACCCCGGGACGTGAGAATGAAAAACTGTTTTTT. Translation: CASTPGRENEKLFF. The gene calls are TRBV6-2 or TRBV6-3 and TRBJ1-4; possibly TRBD1 for D (5 bases). Per germline, CDR1 MNHEY and CDR2 SVGEGT. This CDR3 has 14 residues. V lost 7 bases and J lost 5, with 14 bases in between.

A few counts support this clonotype. V is TRBV6-5 and J is TRBJ1-6, with a tentative D call TRBD1 (5 bases). Trimming left V 5 bases short and J 7 bases short, with 12 bases between. Germline CDR1 is MNHEY and CDR2 is SVGAGI. The CDR3 length is 14 residues. CDR3 DNA sequence: TGTGCCAGCAGTATGGGACGGACAAATTCACCCCTCCACTTT. It encodes CASSMGRTNSPLHF.

The chain uses TRBV12-3 or TRBV12-4 and TRBJ2-2, with D perhaps TRBD1 (5 bases). This CDR3 contains 15 residues. The V gene lost 4 bases and the J gene lost 0 bases, with 9 bases spanning the gap. The CDR3 DNA reads TGTGCCAGCAGTTCGGACATCTCGAACACCGGGGAGCTGTTTTTT. Its protein product is CASSSDISNTGELFF.

This clonotype has only a few counts. V is TRBV7-9 and J is TRBJ2-5, with D perhaps assigned TRBD1 or TRBD2 (5 bases each). In germline, CDR1 is SEHNR, CDR2 FQNEAQ (reference sequence). The CDR3 has 16 residues. Trimming shortened V by 1 base and J by 2 bases, and 14 bases separated the two germline ends. The CDR3 loop is CASSLDEGMTQETQYF. In DNA, the CDR3 is TGTGCCAGCAGCTTAGATGAGGGGATGACTCAAGAGACCCAGTACTTC.

This chain links TRBV20-1 with TRBJ1-2, with 9 positions matching TRBD1. The CDR3 runs 16 residues. The J segment lost 2 bases and the V segment lost 0 bases, leaving 7 bases of the junction unmatched. The germline V gene encodes CDR1 DFQATT and CDR2 SNEGSKA (reference sequence). The CDR3 here is CSAREADRGANYGYTF. CDR3 nucleotide sequence: TGCAGTGCTAGAGAAGCGGACAGGGGTGCCAACTATGGCTACACCTTC.

This chain connects TRBV5-6 to TRBJ1-2; 8 nucleotides match TRBD1. V trimming: 8 bases; J trimming: 3 bases; junction bases outside the gene matches: 9. Per germline, CDR1 SGHDT and CDR2 YYEEEE. The CDR3 contains 14 residues. The CDR3 DNA is TGTGCCAGTTTCTGGCAGGGGGCTGACTATGGCTACACCTTC. Translated, it gives CASFWQGADYGYTF.

This clonotype was observed a few times. This chain uses TRBV4-2 with TRBJ2-2; D is unresolved. V dropped 1 base and J dropped 6 bases, with 6 bases sitting between them. Germline values: CDR1 LGHNA, CDR2 YNFKEQ. CDR3 size: 13 residues. The CDR3 is CASSQGKPGELFF. As DNA, the CDR3 is TGTGCCAGCAGCCAAGGGAAACCCGGGGAGCTGTTTTTT.